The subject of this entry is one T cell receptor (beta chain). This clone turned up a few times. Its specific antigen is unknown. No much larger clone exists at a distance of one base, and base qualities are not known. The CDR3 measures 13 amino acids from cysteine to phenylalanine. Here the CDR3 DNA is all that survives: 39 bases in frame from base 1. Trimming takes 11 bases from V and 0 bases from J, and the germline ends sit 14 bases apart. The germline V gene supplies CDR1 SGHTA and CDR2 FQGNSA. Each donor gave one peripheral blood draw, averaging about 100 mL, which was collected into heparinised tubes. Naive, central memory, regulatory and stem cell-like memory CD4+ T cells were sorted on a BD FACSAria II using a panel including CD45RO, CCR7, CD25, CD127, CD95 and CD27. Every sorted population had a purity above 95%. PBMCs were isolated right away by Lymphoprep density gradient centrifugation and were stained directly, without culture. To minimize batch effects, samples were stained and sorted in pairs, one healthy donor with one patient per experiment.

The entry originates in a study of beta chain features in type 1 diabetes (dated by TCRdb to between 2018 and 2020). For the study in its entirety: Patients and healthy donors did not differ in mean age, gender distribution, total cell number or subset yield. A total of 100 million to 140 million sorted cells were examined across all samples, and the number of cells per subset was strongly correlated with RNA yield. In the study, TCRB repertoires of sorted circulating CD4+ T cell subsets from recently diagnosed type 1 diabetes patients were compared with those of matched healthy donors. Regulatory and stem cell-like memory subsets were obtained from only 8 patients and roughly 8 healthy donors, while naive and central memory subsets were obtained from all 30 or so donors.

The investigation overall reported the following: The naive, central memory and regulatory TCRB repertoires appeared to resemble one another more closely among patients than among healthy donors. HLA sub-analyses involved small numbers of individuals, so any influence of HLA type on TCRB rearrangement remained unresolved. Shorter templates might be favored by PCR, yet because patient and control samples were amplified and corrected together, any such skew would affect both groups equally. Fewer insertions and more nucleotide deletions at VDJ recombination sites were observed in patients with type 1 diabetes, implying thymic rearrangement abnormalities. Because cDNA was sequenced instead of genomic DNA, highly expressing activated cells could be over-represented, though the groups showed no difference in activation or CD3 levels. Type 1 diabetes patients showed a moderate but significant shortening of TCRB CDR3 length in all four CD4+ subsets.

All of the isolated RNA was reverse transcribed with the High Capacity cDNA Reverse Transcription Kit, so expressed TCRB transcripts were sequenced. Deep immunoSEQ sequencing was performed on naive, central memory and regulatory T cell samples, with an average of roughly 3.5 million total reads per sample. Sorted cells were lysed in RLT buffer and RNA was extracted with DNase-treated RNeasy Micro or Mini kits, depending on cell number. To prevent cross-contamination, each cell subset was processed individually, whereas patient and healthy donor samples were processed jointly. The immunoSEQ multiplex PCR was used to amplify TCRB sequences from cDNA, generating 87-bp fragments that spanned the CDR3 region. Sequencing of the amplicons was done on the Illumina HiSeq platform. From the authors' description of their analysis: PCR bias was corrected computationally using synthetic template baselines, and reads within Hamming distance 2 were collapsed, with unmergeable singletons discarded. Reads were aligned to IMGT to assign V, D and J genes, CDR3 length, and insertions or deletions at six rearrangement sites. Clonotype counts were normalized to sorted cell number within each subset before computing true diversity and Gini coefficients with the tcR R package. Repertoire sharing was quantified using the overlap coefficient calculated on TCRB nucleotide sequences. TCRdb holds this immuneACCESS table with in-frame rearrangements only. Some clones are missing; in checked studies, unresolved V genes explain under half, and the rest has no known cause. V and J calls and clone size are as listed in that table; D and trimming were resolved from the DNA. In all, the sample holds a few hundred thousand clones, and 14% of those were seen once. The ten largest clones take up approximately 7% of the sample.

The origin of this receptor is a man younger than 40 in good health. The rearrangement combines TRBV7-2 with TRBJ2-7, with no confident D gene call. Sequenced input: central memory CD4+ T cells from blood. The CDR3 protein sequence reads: CASRPSSSYEQYF. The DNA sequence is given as TGTGCCTCACGCCCAAGTAGCTCCTACGAGCAGTACTTC.